The next 21 T cell receptor beta chains were all read from a single sample in a study of OX40 agonist ivuxolimab in advanced cancers. Profiling relied on immunoSEQ multiplex PCR, and the TCRdb table lists in-frame clones only, not all of them. The sample has about 69,000 clones; 90% are singletons. This specimen consisted of CD4+ or CD8+ T cells sorted from blood, obtained in a trial of the OX40 agonist ivuxolimab. The origin of the receptors is an adult with an advanced solid tumor such as melanoma, head and neck, liver or kidney cancer.

This chain joins TRBV5-6 and TRBJ2-3; perhaps TRBD1 as D (6 bases). In germline, CDR1 is SGHDT, CDR2 YYEEEE. The CDR3 has 16 residues. V shed 4 bases and J shed 0 bases, with 15 bases lying between them. The CDR3 DNA sequence: TGTGCCAGCAGCCCGCGGACAGATTGGAGCACAGATACGCAGTATTTT. It yields the protein CASSPRTDWSTDTQYF.

This clone was seen once. CDR3 DNA sequence: TGTGCCAGCTCACCACCGGGACTAGGACCAACAGATACGCAGTATTTT. Residues: CASSPPGLGPTDTQYF. V and J are TRBV18 and TRBJ2-3; TRBD2 aligns across 8 bases. V trimming: 0 bases; J trimming: 3 bases; junction bases outside the gene matches: 5. The CDR3 is 16 amino acids. Germline lookup yields CDR1 KGHSH and CDR2 LQKENI.

The chain has TRBV14 and TRBJ2-1, with 12 bases aligning to TRBD2. Trimming took 2 bases from V and 8 from J; bases not matched to a gene: 7. This CDR3 comprises 16 residues. Looked up from germline, CDR1 is SGHDN and CDR2 is FVKESK. CDR3: CASSQPPSGRGDEQFF. DNA for the CDR3: TGTGCCAGCAGCCAACCACCTAGCGGGAGGGGCGATGAGCAGTTCTTC.

The V call is TRBV13, the J call TRBJ1-2; the D is unclear. Germline V lookup: CDR1 PRHDT, CDR2 FYEKMQ (reference sequence). The CDR3 loop spans 16 amino acids. V lost 6 bases and J 2 bases, leaving 19 bases between the germline ends. CDR3 in DNA: TGTGCCAGCAGAAGAATCGGGCGAGACAAGAACTATGGCTACACCTTC. Protein sequence: CASRRIGRDKNYGYTF.

The rearrangement joins TRBV5-1 to TRBJ2-7; TRBD1 agrees at 9 bases. The CDR3 consists of 15 residues. V dropped 3 bases and J dropped 5; count of bases not matched to a gene: 9. CDR1 is SGHRS, CDR2 YFSETQ, per germline. The CDR3 protein is CASSWSGTGNNEQYF. The CDR3, as DNA: TGCGCCAGCAGCTGGTCCGGGACAGGGAACAACGAGCAGTACTTC.

The chain employs TRBV29-1 and TRBJ2-3; 9 bases are shared with TRBD2. CDR1 is SQVTM, CDR2 ANQGSEA, per germline. The CDR3 is 14 residues long. Trimming removed 4 bases from V and 4 bases from J; junction bases left unmatched: 6. The CDR3 sequence is CSVGGGRGADTQYF. The CDR3 DNA sequence: TGCAGCGTTGGTGGCGGGAGGGGGGCAGATACGCAGTATTTT.

The chain links TRBV5-6 to TRBJ1-4; tentatively, D is TRBD1 (5 bases). V shed 3 bases and J shed 4 bases, with 13 bases lying between them. CDR1 SGHDT and CDR2 YYEEEE come from the germline V gene. CDR3 length equals 15 residues. CDR3 sequence (DNA): TGTGCCAGCAGCTGGGGCCCGGCGGATAATGAAAAACTGTTTTTT. This translates into CASSWGPADNEKLFF.

The chain couples TRBV5-1 to TRBJ2-7; D might be TRBD1 (6 bases). The germline V gene encodes CDR1 SGHRS and CDR2 YFSETQ. Trimming removed 7 bases at V and 1 base at J, with 9 bases between. This CDR3 has 12 amino acids. CDR3 loop: CASGTGSYEQYF. The CDR3 nucleotides read TGCGCCAGCGGAACAGGGTCCTACGAGCAGTACTTC. Together with reference TRBV5-1 and TRBJ2-7, the CDR3 gives the full variable domain: KAGVTQTPRYLIKTRGQQVTLSCSPISGHRSVSWYQQTPGQGLQFLFEYFSETQRNKGNFPGRFSGRQFSNSRSEMNVSTLELGDSALYLCASGTGSYEQYFGPGTRLTVT.

The J gene is TRBJ2-7, the V gene TRBV28, with D possibly being TRBD2 (6 bases). Germline assignment: CDR1 MDHEN and CDR2 SYDVKM. Trimming shortened V by 2 bases and J by 3 bases, and 11 bases separated the two germline ends. The CDR3 runs to 14 residues. CDR3 residues: CASSLGGVGYEQYF. The CDR3 nucleotides read TGTGCCAGCAGTTTAGGCGGGGTAGGCTACGAGCAGTACTTC.

This chain links TRBV18 with TRBJ2-1; 7 bases are a match to TRBD2. The length of the CDR3 is 15 residues. Trimming at V came to 7 bases and at J to 6 bases, leaving 12 bases not matched to a gene. Per germline, CDR1 KGHSH and CDR2 LQKENI. The CDR3 loop reads CASLRTGGWVNEQFF. The CDR3 DNA sequence: TGTGCCAGCTTACGAACGGGGGGATGGGTCAATGAGCAGTTCTTC.

This clone is a singleton in its sample. The gene calls are TRBV5-5 and TRBJ1-4; D ambiguous. The CDR3 has 13 amino acids. Germline assignment: CDR1 SGHKS and CDR2 YYEKEE (reference sequence). Trimming stripped 2 bases from V and 7 bases from J, with 9 bases between. The CDR3 DNA sequence: TGTGCCAGCAGCTTACGCCCCGCTGAAAAACTGTTTTTT. It is translated as CASSLRPAEKLFF. Full variable domain (remainder filled in from reference TRBV5-5 and TRBJ1-4): DAGVTQSPTHLIKTRGQQVTLRCSPISGHKSVSWYQQVLGQGPQFIFQYYEKEERGRGNFPDRFSARQFPNYSSELNVNALLLGDSALYLCASSLRPAEKLFFGSGTQLSVL.

The V gene is TRBV5-5, the J gene TRBJ2-3; 9 bases are shared with TRBD2. The CDR3 sequence is 15 residues long. The V gene end was trimmed by 4 bases and the J gene end by 2 bases; junction bases not matched to a gene: 5. Germline V gene data show CDR1 as SGHKS and CDR2 as YYEKEE (reference sequence). CDR3 loop: CASSRRLADTDTQYF. The CDR3 DNA is TGTGCCAGCAGCCGCAGACTAGCGGACACAGATACGCAGTATTTT.

The chain has TRBV9 and TRBJ2-3; D may correspond to TRBD1 or TRBD2 (5 bases each). The CDR3 has 15 amino acids. Germline-derived CDR1 and CDR2 are SGDLS and YYNGEE. V was clipped by 0 bases and J by 5 bases, with 13 bases between them. The CDR3 reads CASSVGLGVGDTQYF. As DNA, the CDR3 is TGTGCCAGCAGCGTAGGTCTGGGGGTTGGAGATACGCAGTATTTT.

This chain joins TRBV2 and TRBJ2-1; a possible D gene is TRBD1 (5 bases). CDR1 is SNHLY and CDR2 is FYNNEI in the germline V gene. This CDR3 has 12 residues. V lost 6 bases to trimming and J lost 10 bases, with 13 bases between them. The CDR3 sequence: CASSIRRGEQFF. The CDR3 coding sequence is TGTGCCAGCAGCATCCGAAGGGGAGAGCAGTTCTTC.

The rearrangement joins TRBV11-2 to TRBJ2-3; no definite D call. CDR3 length: 13 amino acids. Germline loops: CDR1 SGHAT, CDR2 FQNNGV. With 5 bases removed from V and 1 base from J, the gap between germline ends came to 7 bases. CDR3 region: CASSQDGTDTQYF. The CDR3 coding sequence is TGTGCCAGCAGCCAGGATGGCACAGATACGCAGTATTTT.

This chain connects TRBV5-1 to TRBJ1-4; TRBD1 aligns across 7 bases. The ends lost 4 bases at V and 7 bases at J; junction bases unmatched: 7. CDR3 length: 14 residues. Per germline, CDR1 SGHRS and CDR2 YFSETQ. This chain's CDR3 is CASSQTQGSEKLFF. The CDR3, as DNA: TGCGCCAGCAGCCAGACACAGGGGAGTGAAAAACTGTTTTTT.

The chain is built from TRBV28 and TRBJ1-2; no reliable D call. The germline CDR1 and CDR2 sequences are MDHEN and SYDVKM. Between the trimmed V and J ends, which lost 6 bases and 1 base, there was a span of 9 bases. The CDR3 has 13 residues. The CDR3 loop is CASRPSLNYGYTF. In DNA form, the CDR3 reads TGTGCCAGCAGACCTAGCCTTAACTATGGCTACACCTTC.

CDR3 loop: CASSRDSYEQYF. Written as DNA, the CDR3 is TGTGCCAGCAGCCGGGACTCCTACGAGCAGTACTTC. The rearrangement uses TRBV6-6 and TRBJ2-5, with D possibly matching TRBD2 (5 bases). TRBJ2-7 explains the end of the DNA better; the J call may be wrong. Germline CDR1 MNHNY, CDR2 SVGAGI (reference sequence). This CDR3 has 12 amino acids.

J is TRBJ2-1 and V is TRBV5-1, with 10 positions matching TRBD2. Germline V gene data show CDR1 as SGHRS and CDR2 as YFSETQ. With V trimmed by 10 bases and J by 3 bases, 7 bases remained unmatched. The CDR3 spans 14 residues. As DNA, the CDR3 is TGCGCCTCTGGACTAGCGGAGTTCTACAATGAGCAGTTCTTC. Protein: CASGLAEFYNEQFF.

The chain recombines TRBV28 with TRBJ2-7, with D possibly TRBD2 on 5 matching bases. This CDR3 has 15 amino acids. V was trimmed by 2 bases and J by 0 bases, leaving 11 bases between them. From germline, CDR1 is MDHEN and CDR2 SYDVKM. In nucleotides, the CDR3 is TGTGCCAGCAGTTTAAGTGGCGGGCTCTCCTACGAGCAGTACTTC. Its protein is CASSLSGGLSYEQYF.

V and J are TRBV6-5 and TRBJ1-5, with TRBD1 matching over 10 bases. Per germline, CDR1 MNHEY and CDR2 SVGAGI. With 5 bases clipped from V and 6 bases from J, the junction kept 7 bases outside the gene matches. The CDR3 extends over 15 amino acids. CDR3 DNA sequence: TGTGCCAGCAGTCACGCCGGGACAGGGGTTCAGCCCCAGCATTTT. This gives the protein CASSHAGTGVQPQHF.